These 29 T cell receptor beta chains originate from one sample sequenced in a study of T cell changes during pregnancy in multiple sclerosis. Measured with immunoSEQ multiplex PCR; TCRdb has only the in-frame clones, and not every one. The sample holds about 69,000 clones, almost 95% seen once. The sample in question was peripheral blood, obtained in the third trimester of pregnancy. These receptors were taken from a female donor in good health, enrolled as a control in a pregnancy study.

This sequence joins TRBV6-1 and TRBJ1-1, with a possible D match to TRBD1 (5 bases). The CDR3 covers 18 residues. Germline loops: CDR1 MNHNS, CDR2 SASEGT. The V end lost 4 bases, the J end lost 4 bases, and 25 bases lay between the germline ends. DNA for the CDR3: TGTGCCAGCAGTGGTTTCGGGTTTGCAGGGTTCGGCGGCACTGAAGCTTTCTTT. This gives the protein CASSGFGFAGFGGTEAFF.

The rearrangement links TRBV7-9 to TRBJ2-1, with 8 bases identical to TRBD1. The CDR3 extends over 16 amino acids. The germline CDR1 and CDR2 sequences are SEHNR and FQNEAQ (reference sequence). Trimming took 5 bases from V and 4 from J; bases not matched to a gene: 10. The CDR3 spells CASSRWTGRGYNEQFF. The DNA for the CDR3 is TGTGCCAGCAGCCGCTGGACAGGGCGAGGTTACAATGAGCAGTTCTTC.

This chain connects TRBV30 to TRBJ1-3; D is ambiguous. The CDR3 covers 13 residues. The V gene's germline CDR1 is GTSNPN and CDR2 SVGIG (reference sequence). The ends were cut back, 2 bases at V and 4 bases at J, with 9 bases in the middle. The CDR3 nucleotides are TGTGCCTGGAGTTTACTGTCGGGAAACACCATATATTTT. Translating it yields CAWSLLSGNTIYF.

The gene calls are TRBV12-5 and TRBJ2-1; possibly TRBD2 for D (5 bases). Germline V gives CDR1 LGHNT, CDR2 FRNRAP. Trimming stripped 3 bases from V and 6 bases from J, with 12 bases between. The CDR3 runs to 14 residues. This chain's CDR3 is CASGFGLASNEQFF. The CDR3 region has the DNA TGTGCTAGTGGTTTCGGGCTAGCATCCAATGAGCAGTTCTTC.

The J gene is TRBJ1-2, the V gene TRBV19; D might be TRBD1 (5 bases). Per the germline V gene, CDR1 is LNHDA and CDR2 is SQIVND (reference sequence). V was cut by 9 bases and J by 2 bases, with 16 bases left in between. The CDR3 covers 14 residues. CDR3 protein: CASHSLGGNYGYTF. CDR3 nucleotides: TGTGCCAGCCACTCTCTTGGGGGGAACTATGGCTACACCTTC.

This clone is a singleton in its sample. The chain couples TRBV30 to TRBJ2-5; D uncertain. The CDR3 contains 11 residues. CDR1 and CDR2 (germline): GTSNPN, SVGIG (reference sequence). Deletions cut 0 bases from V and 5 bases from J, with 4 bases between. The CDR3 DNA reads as TGTGCCTGGAGTGTACTTGAGACCCAGTACTTC. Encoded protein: CAWSVLETQYF.

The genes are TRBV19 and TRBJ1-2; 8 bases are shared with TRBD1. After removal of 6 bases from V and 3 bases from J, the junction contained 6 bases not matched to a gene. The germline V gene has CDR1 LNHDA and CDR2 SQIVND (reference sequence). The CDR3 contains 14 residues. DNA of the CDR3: TGTGCCAGTAGACAATCAGGGGGCGACTATGGCTACACCTTC. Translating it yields CASRQSGGDYGYTF.

The chain's CDR3 is CASSELQGYGANVLTF. The CDR3 DNA reads as TGTGCCAGCAGTGAACTCCAGGGGTATGGGGCCAACGTCCTGACTTTC. This rearrangement joins TRBV6-1 to TRBJ2-6; tentatively, D is TRBD1 (6 bases). From germline, CDR1 is MNHNS and CDR2 SASEGT. Trimming pared 2 bases from V and 3 bases from J, leaving 11 bases between. The CDR3 runs to 16 residues.

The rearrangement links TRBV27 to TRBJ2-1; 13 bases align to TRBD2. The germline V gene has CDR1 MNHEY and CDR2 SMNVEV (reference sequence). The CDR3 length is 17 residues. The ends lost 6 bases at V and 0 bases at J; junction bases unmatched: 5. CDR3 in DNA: TGTGCCAGCAGACCTCGGACTAGCGGGAGCTCCTACAATGAGCAGTTCTTC. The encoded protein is CASRPRTSGSSYNEQFF.

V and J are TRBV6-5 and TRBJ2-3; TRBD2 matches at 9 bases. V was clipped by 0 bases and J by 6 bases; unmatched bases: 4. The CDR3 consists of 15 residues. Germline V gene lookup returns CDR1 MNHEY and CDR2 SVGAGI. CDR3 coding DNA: TGTGCCAGCAGTTACTCGGTTAGCGGGAGCGATACGCAGTATTTT. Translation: CASSYSVSGSDTQYF.

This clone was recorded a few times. The CDR3 sequence: CASSPPPGDGQPQHF. The CDR3 nucleotides read TGTGCCAGCTCACCACCACCGGGGGATGGGCAGCCCCAGCATTTT. J is TRBJ1-5 and V is TRBV18; TRBD1 is a possible D gene (5 bases). V lost 0 bases, J lost 7 bases, and 13 bases lay in between. This CDR3 contains 15 residues. Per the germline V gene, CDR1 is KGHSH and CDR2 is LQKENI.

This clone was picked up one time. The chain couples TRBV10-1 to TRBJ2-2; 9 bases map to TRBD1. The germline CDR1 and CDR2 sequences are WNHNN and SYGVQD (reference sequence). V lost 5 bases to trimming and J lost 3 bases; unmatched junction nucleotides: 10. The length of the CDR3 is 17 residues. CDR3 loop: CASSRTGTGGDTGELFF. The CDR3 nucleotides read TGCGCCAGCAGTCGAACCGGCACAGGGGGCGACACCGGGGAGCTGTTTTTT.

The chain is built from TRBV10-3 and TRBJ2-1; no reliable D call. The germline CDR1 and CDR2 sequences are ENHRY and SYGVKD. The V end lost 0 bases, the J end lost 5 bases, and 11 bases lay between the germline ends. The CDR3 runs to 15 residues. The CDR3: CAISESGGLDNEQFF. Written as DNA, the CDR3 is TGTGCCATCAGTGAGTCCGGCGGTTTGGACAATGAGCAGTTCTTC.

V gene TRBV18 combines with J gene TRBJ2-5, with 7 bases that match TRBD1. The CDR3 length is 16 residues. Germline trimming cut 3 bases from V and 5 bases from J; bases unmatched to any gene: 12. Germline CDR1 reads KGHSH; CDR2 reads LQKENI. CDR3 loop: CASSPTGTEVLETQYF. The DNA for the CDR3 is TGTGCCAGCTCACCGACCGGGACAGAAGTCCTGGAGACCCAGTACTTC.

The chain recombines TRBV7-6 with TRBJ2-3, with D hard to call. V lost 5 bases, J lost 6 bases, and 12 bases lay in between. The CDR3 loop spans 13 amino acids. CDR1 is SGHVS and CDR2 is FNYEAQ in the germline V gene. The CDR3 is CASSRGRQDTQYF. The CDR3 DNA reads TGTGCCAGCAGCCGCGGCCGGCAGGATACGCAGTATTTT.

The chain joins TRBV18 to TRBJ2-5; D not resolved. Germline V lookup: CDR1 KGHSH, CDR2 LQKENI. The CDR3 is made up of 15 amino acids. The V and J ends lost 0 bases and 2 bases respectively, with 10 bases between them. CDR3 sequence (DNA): TGTGCCAGCTCACCACCGGTGGCCCAGCAAGAGACCCAGTACTTC. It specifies CASSPPVAQQETQYF.

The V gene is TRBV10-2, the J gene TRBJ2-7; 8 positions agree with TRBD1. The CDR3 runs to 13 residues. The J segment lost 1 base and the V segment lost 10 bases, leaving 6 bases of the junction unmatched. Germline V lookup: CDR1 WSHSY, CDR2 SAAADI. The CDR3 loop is CATRTGGSYEQYF. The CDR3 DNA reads TGCGCCACCAGAACAGGGGGTTCCTACGAGCAGTACTTC.

Here the CDR3 reads CASSIVGSPPGLAGDFGQETQYF. In DNA, the CDR3 is TGTGCCAGTAGTATAGTCGGGAGCCCCCCCGGGCTAGCGGGAGATTTTGGGCAAGAGACCCAGTACTTC. The chain employs TRBV19 and TRBJ2-5; 10 bases fit TRBD2. This CDR3 has 23 residues. Germline V gene lookup returns CDR1 LNHDA and CDR2 SQIVND (reference sequence). After removal of 1 base from V and 2 bases from J, the junction contained 25 bases not matched to a gene.

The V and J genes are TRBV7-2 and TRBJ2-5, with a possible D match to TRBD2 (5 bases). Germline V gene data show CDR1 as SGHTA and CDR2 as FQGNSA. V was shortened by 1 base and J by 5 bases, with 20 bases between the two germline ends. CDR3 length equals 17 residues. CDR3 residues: CASSLDGRITSLETQYF. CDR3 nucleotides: TGTGCCAGCAGCTTAGACGGTCGGATTACTAGTTTGGAGACCCAGTACTTC.

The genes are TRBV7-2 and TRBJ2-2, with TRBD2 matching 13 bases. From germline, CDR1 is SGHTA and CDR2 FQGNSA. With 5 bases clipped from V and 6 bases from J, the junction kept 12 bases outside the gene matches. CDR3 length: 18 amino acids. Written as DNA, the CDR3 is TGTGCCAGCAGCCTCGGACTAGCGGGAGCGGTGGGGGCCGGGGAGCTGTTTTTT. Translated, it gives CASSLGLAGAVGAGELFF.

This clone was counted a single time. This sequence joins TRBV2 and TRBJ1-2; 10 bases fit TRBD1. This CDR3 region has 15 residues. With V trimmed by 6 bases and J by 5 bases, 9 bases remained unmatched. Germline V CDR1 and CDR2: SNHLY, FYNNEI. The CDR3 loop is CASSAGTGVSYGYTF. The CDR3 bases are TGTGCCAGCAGCGCCGGGACAGGGGTTAGTTATGGCTACACCTTC.

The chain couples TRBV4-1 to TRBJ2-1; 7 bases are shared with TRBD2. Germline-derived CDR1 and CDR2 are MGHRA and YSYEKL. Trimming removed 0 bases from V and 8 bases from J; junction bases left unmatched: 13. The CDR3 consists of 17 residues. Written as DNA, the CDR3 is TGCGCCAGCAGCCAAGATTGGACGGGAGGCACTCAGGATGAGCAGTTCTTC. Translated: CASSQDWTGGTQDEQFF.

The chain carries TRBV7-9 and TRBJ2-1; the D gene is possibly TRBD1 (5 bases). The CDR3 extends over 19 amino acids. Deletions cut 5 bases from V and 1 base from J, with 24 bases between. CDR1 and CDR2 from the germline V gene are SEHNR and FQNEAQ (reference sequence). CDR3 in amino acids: CASSPPVIHHQGSYNEQFF. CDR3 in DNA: TGTGCCAGCAGCCCCCCCGTGATTCACCATCAGGGTTCCTACAATGAGCAGTTCTTC.

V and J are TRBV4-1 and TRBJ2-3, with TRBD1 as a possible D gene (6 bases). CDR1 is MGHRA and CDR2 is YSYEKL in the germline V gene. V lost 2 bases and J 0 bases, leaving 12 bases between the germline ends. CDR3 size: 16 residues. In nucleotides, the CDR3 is TGCGCCAGCAGCCAATTAGGACAGCCGAGCACAGATACGCAGTATTTT. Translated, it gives CASSQLGQPSTDTQYF.

The CDR3 sequence is CASSLGTQFGKLFF. The CDR3 nucleotides read TGTGCCAGCAGCTTAGGGACACAGTTCGGAAAACTGTTTTTT. V and J are TRBV7-2 and TRBJ1-4; TRBD1 might be the D (5 bases). Per germline, CDR1 SGHTA and CDR2 FQGNSA. The CDR3 loop spans 14 amino acids. V lost 1 base and J 10 bases, leaving 13 bases between the germline ends.

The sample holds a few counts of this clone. The CDR3 DNA sequence: TGTGCCAGTAGTATCGGGGGGCGCGTGACTGAAGCTTTCTTT. Amino acid sequence: CASSIGGRVTEAFF. This rearrangement joins TRBV19 to TRBJ1-1; TRBD1 is a possible D gene (6 bases). This CDR3 spans 14 amino acids. Trimming pared 3 bases from V and 5 bases from J, leaving 13 bases between. Germline V gives CDR1 LNHDA, CDR2 SQIVND (reference sequence).

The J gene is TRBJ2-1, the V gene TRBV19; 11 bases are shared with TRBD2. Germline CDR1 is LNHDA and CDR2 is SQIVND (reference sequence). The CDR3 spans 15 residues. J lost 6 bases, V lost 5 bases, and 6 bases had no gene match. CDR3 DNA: TGTGCCAGTAGTCCAAATAGCGGGGGGGCCAATGAGCAGTTCTTC. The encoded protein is CASSPNSGGANEQFF.

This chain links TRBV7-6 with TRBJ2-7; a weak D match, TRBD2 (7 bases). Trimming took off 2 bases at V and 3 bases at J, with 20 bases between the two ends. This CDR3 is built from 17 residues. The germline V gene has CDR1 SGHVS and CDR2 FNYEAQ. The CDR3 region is CASSLNGGASGFYEQYF. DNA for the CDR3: TGTGCCAGCAGCTTAAATGGGGGGGCTAGCGGTTTCTACGAGCAGTACTTC.

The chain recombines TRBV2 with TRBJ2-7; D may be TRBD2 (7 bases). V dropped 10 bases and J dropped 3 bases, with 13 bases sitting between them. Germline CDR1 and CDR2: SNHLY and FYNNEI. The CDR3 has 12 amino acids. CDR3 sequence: CAKGGVNYEQYF. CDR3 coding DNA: TGTGCCAAAGGGGGGGTGAACTACGAGCAGTACTTC.